This T cell receptor beta chain was obtained from a study of T cell responses to AZD1222 COVID-19 vaccine. Study-level background: Samples with a second dose at about 4 or about 12 weeks were pooled together.

With regard to this clone: Its cognate antigen is unknown.

V lost 6 bases to trimming and J lost 1 base; unmatched junction nucleotides: 6. CDR3 length: 14 amino acids. From germline, CDR1 is SEHNR and CDR2 FQNEAQ (reference sequence). This table comes from immunoSEQ multiplex PCR, and its TCRdb copy is limited to in-frame clones, with some not included. Among about 120,000 clones listed, roughly 91% were seen once. General observations from the study: It was only after the peak T cell response that any repertoires were sampled. Mostly white British, mostly female donors; authors suggested clonal diversity may be underestimated. Only five to seven AZD1222 recipients tested seropositive at baseline.

The TCR was taken from an adult in good health. Sample: peripheral blood, taken on day 0 of AZD1222 vaccination. The gene calls are TRBV7-9 and TRBJ2-7; 7 bases are a match to TRBD2. CDR3 in amino acids: CASSGSGTSYEQYF. CDR3 DNA sequence: TGTGCCAGCAGTGGCAGCGGGACGTCCTACGAGCAGTACTTC.